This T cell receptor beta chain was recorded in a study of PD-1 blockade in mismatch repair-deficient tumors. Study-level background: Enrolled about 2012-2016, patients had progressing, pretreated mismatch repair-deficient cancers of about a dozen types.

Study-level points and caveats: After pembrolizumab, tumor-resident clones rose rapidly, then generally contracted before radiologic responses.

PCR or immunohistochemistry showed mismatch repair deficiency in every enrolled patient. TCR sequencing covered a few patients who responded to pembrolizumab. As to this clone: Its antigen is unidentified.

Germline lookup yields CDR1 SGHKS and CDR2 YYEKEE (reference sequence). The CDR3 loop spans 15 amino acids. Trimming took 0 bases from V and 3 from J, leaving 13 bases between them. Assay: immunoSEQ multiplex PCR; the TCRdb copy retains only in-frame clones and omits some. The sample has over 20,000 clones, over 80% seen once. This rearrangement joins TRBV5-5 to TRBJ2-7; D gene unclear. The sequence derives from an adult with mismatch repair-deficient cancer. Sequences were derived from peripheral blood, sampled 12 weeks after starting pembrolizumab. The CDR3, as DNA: TGTGCCAGCAGCTTGGCGGTTGTGGGCCTCTACGAGCAGTACTTC. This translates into CASSLAVVGLYEQYF.